This T cell receptor (beta chain) was sequenced in a study of vaccination and CD4 T cells after COVID-19. On this clonotype: Its matching antigen is unknown.

The ends were cut back, 2 bases at V and 2 bases at J, with 14 bases in the middle. This CDR3 has 15 amino acids. The germline V gene has CDR1 DFQATT and CDR2 SNEGSKA (reference sequence). This sample's treatment: approximately 9-day PBMC culture with coronavirus spike peptide pools or control peptides (ViraFEST assay). Gathering of the CD4+ T cells, from the unexposed donor, took place before the COVID-19 pandemic (2011-2018). Researchers used the Oncomine TCR Beta short-read assay to sequence DNA from cultured CD4+ T cells. The template was genomic DNA from cultured CD4+ T cells. TCRdb analysed the PCR reads with MiXCR anew, one entry per CDR3 protein. The table has fewer than 10,000 distinct CDR3 sequences, 30% to 45% seen once; the top ten hold roughly a quarter.

The genes are TRBV20-1 and TRBJ2-3; D is unclear. The sequence was obtained from a human donor in good health. The sample was CD4+ T cells from blood, cultured in vitro. The CDR3 here is CSARRLDNPTDTQYF. The CDR3 DNA is TGCAGTGCTAGAAGGCTAGATAACCCCACAGATACGCAGTATTTT.